This T cell receptor beta chain was identified during a study of T cell changes during pregnancy in multiple sclerosis. Sequencing used immunoSEQ multiplex PCR; TCRdb keeps in-frame clones, though not all of them. The table lists 30,000 to 35,000 clones, roughly nine tenths of them singletons. Deletions cut 5 bases from V and 2 bases from J, with 9 bases between. Per the germline V gene, CDR1 is SGHTA and CDR2 is FQGTGA. The CDR3 covers 13 residues. The chain is built from TRBV7-3 and TRBJ1-1, with D unclear. The source is a female donor with multiple sclerosis, enrolled in a pregnancy study. The material sequenced was CD8+ T cells from peripheral blood mononuclear cells, taken before pregnancy. The CDR3 reads CASSPSYNTEAFF. Written as DNA, the CDR3 is TGTGCCAGCAGCCCTAGTTATAACACTGAAGCTTTCTTT.